Reported below is one TCR beta chain. J lost 0 bases, V lost 1 base, and 12 bases had no gene match. The CDR3 is 18 amino acids. Looked up from germline, CDR1 is DFQATT and CDR2 is SNEGSKA (reference sequence). Researchers isolated at least 7 million PBMCs per sample. Each sample provided at least 5.5 micrograms of extracted total RNA. A second PCR, run for about 7 to 12 cycles, used a sample-barcoded 5' primer plus a J-beta primer mix. A template-switch adaptor that had 12 random nucleotides put a tag on each cDNA molecule. CDR3-containing paired-end reads numbering at least 3 million came from each sample. TCRdb reanalysed the 5' RACE reads using MiXCR and keeps one entry per CDR3 protein. This table has around 970,000 distinct CDR3 sequences, approximately 50% appearing once. This sample was taken from a study of blood T cells in healthy people across ages.

The rearrangement uses TRBV20-1 and TRBJ2-3, with 8 bases fitting TRBD2. The receptor was derived from a woman aged 60-75 years in good health. The sequenced sample consisted of blood. For the CDR3, the DNA is TGCAGTGCTAGAGTTATCAGCGGGGGCTTACCTAGCACAGATACGCAGTATTTT. Amino acid sequence: CSARVISGGLPSTDTQYF.